This entry lists 22 T cell receptor beta chains sequenced from one sample in a study of shared clonotypes between healthy human individuals. The method was immunoSEQ multiplex PCR; TCRdb's version includes in-frame clones alone and lacks a portion of them. The sample comprises about 110,000 clones, about 70% of which are singletons, and approximately 25% rests with the top ten. The sample was memory CD8+ T cells sorted from blood. Subset in this sample: CD45RO+ cells pooled with CCR7-negative TemRA cells. These receptors came from a young woman in good health.

This chain joins TRBV6-1 and TRBJ2-5, with 10 bases identical to TRBD2. The CDR3 loop spans 16 amino acids. Germline values: CDR1 MNHNS, CDR2 SASEGT. J was trimmed by 1 base and V by 3 bases; bases with no gene match: 5. The CDR3: CASSDGLAVFQETQYF. Written as DNA, the CDR3 is TGTGCCAGCAGTGATGGACTAGCGGTCTTCCAAGAGACCCAGTACTTC.

As regards this clone: The germline gene is not matched at one end of the junction; a read error may be the cause. The J gene is TRBJ2-1, the V gene TRBV18, with 8 bases matching TRBD1. There are 14 residues in the CDR3. Germline V lookup: CDR1 KGHSH, CDR2 LQKENI. CDR3 sequence reads: CASSRGQGPSLIVF. The CDR3 DNA sequence: TGTGCCAGCTCACGAGGACAGGGTCCGTCACTCATTGTCTTC.

This clone was detected ten times or more. V gene TRBV7-9 combines with J gene TRBJ1-1; D gene ambiguous. The CDR3 is 13 residues long. V was clipped by 3 bases and J by 4 bases, with 9 bases between them. Germline CDR1 is SEHNR and CDR2 is FQNEAQ (reference sequence). DNA of the CDR3: TGTGCCAGCAGCTTTGAAGTCACCACTGAAGCTTTCTTT. It codes for CASSFEVTTEAFF.

The gene calls are TRBV5-4 and TRBJ2-7; D remains ambiguous. The germline CDR1 and CDR2 sequences are SGHNT and YYREEE (reference sequence). Trimming shortened V by 3 bases and J by 2 bases, and 9 bases separated the two germline ends. The length of the CDR3 is 13 residues. The CDR3: CASSSDDPYEQYF. In nucleotides, the CDR3 is TGTGCCAGCAGCTCGGATGATCCCTACGAGCAGTACTTC.

The sample holds one count of this clone. The genes are TRBV28 and TRBJ1-2; D gene unclear. The V end lost 2 bases, the J end lost 1 base, and 11 bases lay between the germline ends. The germline CDR1 and CDR2 sequences are MDHEN and SYDVKM. There are 15 residues in the CDR3. Here the CDR3 reads CASSLIVEFNYGYTF. For the CDR3, the DNA is TGTGCCAGCAGTTTAATTGTCGAGTTTAACTATGGCTACACCTTC.

V gene TRBV19 combines with J gene TRBJ2-1; D is unresolved. V gave up 3 bases and J gave up 7 bases, with 16 bases separating them. Germline V gene data show CDR1 as LNHDA and CDR2 as SQIVND (reference sequence). The CDR3 consists of 15 residues. CDR3 in amino acids: CASSMWSGGNNEQFF. The CDR3 region has the DNA TGTGCCAGTAGTATGTGGTCGGGCGGAAATAATGAGCAGTTCTTC.

The CDR3 here is CASSLDLAGDEQYF. Here the CDR3 DNA reads TGTGCCAGCAGCTTGGATTTAGCGGGAGACGAGCAGTACTTC. The V gene is TRBV5-6, the J gene TRBJ2-7; 9 nucleotides agree with TRBD2. J gave up 5 bases and V 0 bases, and 3 bases lay outside the gene matches. This CDR3 has 14 residues. Germline assignment: CDR1 SGHDT and CDR2 YYEEEE. Complete variable domain (other parts from reference TRBV5-6 and TRBJ2-7): DAGVTQSPTHLIKTRGQQVTLRCSPKSGHDTVSWYQQALGQGPQFIFQYYEEEERQRGNFPDRFSGHQFPNYSSELNVNALLLGDSALYLCASSLDLAGDEQYFGPGTRLTVT.

This rearrangement joins TRBV11-2 to TRBJ2-7; the match to TRBD2 covers 9 bases. This CDR3 has 14 amino acids. The trim removed 5 bases at V and 3 bases at J, leaving 5 bases unmatched. Germline V CDR1 and CDR2: SGHAT, FQNNGV. In DNA form, the CDR3 reads TGTGCCAGCAGCCTGACTAGCGGAGGCTACGAGCAGTACTTC. This sequence encodes CASSLTSGGYEQYF.

This chain uses TRBV14 with TRBJ2-2, with 7 bases that match TRBD2. The V and J ends lost 0 bases and 3 bases, in that order; junction bases with no gene match: 22. The CDR3 consists of 22 residues. In germline, CDR1 is SGHDN, CDR2 FVKESK. In DNA form, the CDR3 reads TGTGCCAGCAGCCAAGATCCTTTTAAATGGGGAAGGCGGGACTACTACACCGGGGAGCTGTTTTTT. Translating gives CASSQDPFKWGRRDYYTGELFF. The variable domain in full, completed from reference TRBV14 and TRBJ2-2, reads EAGVTQFPSHSVIEKGQTVTLRCDPISGHDNLYWYRRVMGKEIKFLLHFVKESKQDESGMPNNRFLAERTGGTYSTLKVQPAELEDSGVYFCASSQDPFKWGRRDYYTGELFFGEGSRLTVL.

The V and J genes are TRBV19 and TRBJ1-5, with D unresolved. Trimming took 2 bases from V and 3 from J, leaving 14 bases between them. CDR1 LNHDA and CDR2 SQIVND come from the germline V gene (reference sequence). The CDR3 consists of 16 residues. The CDR3, as DNA: TGTGCCAGTAGTATAATTGGGGAAGGCGCCAATCAGCCCCAGCATTTT. Translated: CASSIIGEGANQPQHF.

DNA of the CDR3: TGTGCCAGCATGGTGGGTAGCGGGAGGCCAGATACGCAGTATTTT. This encodes CASMVGSGRPDTQYF. The gene calls are TRBV27 and TRBJ2-3, with 10 positions matching TRBD2. J gave up 4 bases and V 7 bases, and 8 bases lay outside the gene matches. Germline values: CDR1 MNHEY, CDR2 SMNVEV (reference sequence). The CDR3 is made up of 15 amino acids.

The V and J genes are TRBV28 and TRBJ2-7, with D possibly being TRBD1 (6 bases). Deletions cut 6 bases from V and 3 bases from J, with 18 bases between. There are 15 residues in the CDR3. The germline gives CDR1 MDHEN, CDR2 SYDVKM. CDR3 DNA: TGTGCCAGCAGATTTGGAGCAGGGGTAATCTACGAGCAGTACTTC. Its protein product is CASRFGAGVIYEQYF.

The CDR3 loop reads CASSLADRGPGELFF. The DNA of the CDR3 is TGCGCCAGCAGCTTGGCCGACAGGGGGCCCGGGGAGCTGTTTTTT. The chain has TRBV5-1 and TRBJ2-2, with 10 bases matching TRBD1. CDR3 length: 15 amino acids. J was trimmed by 6 bases and V by 0 bases; bases with no gene match: 2. CDR1 is SGHRS and CDR2 is YFSETQ in the germline V gene.

V is TRBV9 and J is TRBJ1-3; D perhaps matches TRBD1 (5 bases). V was pared by 7 bases and J by 0 bases, with 11 bases between. From germline, CDR1 is SGDLS and CDR2 YYNGEE. The CDR3 runs 14 residues. The CDR3 DNA reads as TGTGCCAGCGCTGGGACGAACTCTGGAAACACCATATATTTT. It is translated as CASAGTNSGNTIYF.

The chain employs TRBV7-9 and TRBJ2-1; TRBD2 is a possible D gene (6 bases). The CDR3 spans 13 residues. Trimming removed 3 bases from V and 9 bases from J, with 12 bases in between. CDR1 and CDR2 (germline): SEHNR, FQNEAQ (reference sequence). CDR3 region: CASSFPGATEQFF. CDR3 bases: TGTGCCAGCAGCTTTCCGGGAGCCACTGAGCAGTTCTTC.

The V gene is TRBV5-1, the J gene TRBJ2-1; no reliable D call. Germline lookup yields CDR1 SGHRS and CDR2 YFSETQ. This CDR3 contains 16 residues. Trimming pared 7 bases from V and 3 bases from J, leaving 20 bases between. The CDR3 sequence is CASSAPRLLFYNEQFF. The CDR3 nucleotides are TGCGCCAGCTCCGCTCCCCGACTCCTCTTCTACAATGAGCAGTTCTTC.

This clone has only one observation. Other DNA variants within this sample encode the same CDR3. The chain joins TRBV18 to TRBJ2-7; D uncertain. Germline CDR1 and CDR2: KGHSH and LQKENI. V lost 6 bases to trimming and J lost 1 base, with 7 bases between them. The CDR3 consists of 12 residues. The CDR3 is CASSPGSYEQYF. CDR3 DNA: TGTGCCAGCTCGCCCGGGTCCTACGAGCAGTACTTC.

Details on this clone: Other DNA sequences from this sample encode an identical CDR3 as well. The V gene is TRBV18, the J gene TRBJ1-4; D is ambiguous. Trimming cost V 6 bases and J 3 bases, with 8 bases left between them. This CDR3 contains 13 residues. The V gene's germline CDR1 is KGHSH and CDR2 LQKENI. CDR3 amino acids: CASSLDSNEKLFF. In DNA, the CDR3 is TGTGCCAGCTCTCTGGACTCTAATGAAAAACTGTTTTTT.

V usage is TRBV11-2 and J usage is TRBJ2-5, with D unresolved. The germline V gene encodes CDR1 SGHAT and CDR2 FQNNGV. V dropped 0 bases and J dropped 3 bases, with 11 bases sitting between them. CDR3 length: 15 residues. The CDR3 spells CASSLDFAEKETQYF. The CDR3 bases are TGTGCCAGCAGCTTAGATTTCGCGGAGAAAGAGACCCAGTACTTC.

This clone came up many times. The chain uses TRBV28 and TRBJ2-2; D gene ambiguous. V was cut by 2 bases and J by 1 base, with 8 bases left in between. The germline V gene has CDR1 MDHEN and CDR2 SYDVKM. The CDR3 length is 15 residues. DNA of the CDR3: TGTGCCAGCAGTTTAAGTTCAGAGAACACCGGGGAGCTGTTTTTT. The encoded protein is CASSLSSENTGELFF.

The chain uses TRBV28 and TRBJ2-6; D may correspond to TRBD1 or TRBD2 (5 bases each). Trimming shortened V by 2 bases and J by 0 bases, and 8 bases separated the two germline ends. Germline values: CDR1 MDHEN, CDR2 SYDVKM. This CDR3 is built from 16 residues. In nucleotides, the CDR3 is TGTGCCAGCAGTTTAGGGGACCTCTCTGGGGCCAACGTCCTGACTTTC. Residues: CASSLGDLSGANVLTF.

V is TRBV19 and J is TRBJ1-2; D remains unclear. CDR3 length: 13 residues. V lost 0 bases to trimming and J lost 4 bases, with 6 bases between them. CDR1 and CDR2 from the germline V gene are LNHDA and SQIVND (reference sequence). This chain's CDR3 is CASSIDLLYGYTF. CDR3 DNA: TGTGCCAGTAGTATAGACCTCCTCTATGGCTACACCTTC.